This paragraph reports one TCR beta chain. Generated by immunoSEQ multiplex PCR, the TCRdb table keeps only in-frame clones and is missing some. Among 90,000 or so clones listed, about nine tenths were seen once. These data come from a study of blood T cell repertoires in COVID-19. Per germline, CDR1 GTSNPN and CDR2 SVGIG (reference sequence). The CDR3 is 15 residues long. The junction had 7 bases not matched to a gene; V was cut back by 3 bases and J by 3 bases. The sequence derives from a man aged 18 to 29 with COVID-19, enrolled during active disease. Sequences were obtained from peripheral blood. This chain links TRBV30 with TRBJ2-3; 9 bases align to TRBD1. CDR3 amino acids: CAWSRTGARTDTQYF. The CDR3 DNA reads as TGTGCCTGGAGCCGGACAGGGGCCAGGACAGATACGCAGTATTTT.